This section outlines one T cell receptor beta chain sequence together with its context. The ends were cut back, 6 bases at V and 4 bases at J, with 10 bases in the middle. The V gene's germline CDR1 is GTSNPN and CDR2 SVGIG (reference sequence). The CDR3 spans 12 residues. This sample is drawn from a study of cytomegalovirus exposure and HLA in healthy donors. The study ran its PCR with 60 Vbeta and 13 Jbeta primers. Libraries were prepared by immunoSEQ multiplex PCR; TCRdb keeps only in-frame clonotypes and omits some of them. The repertoire consists of some 130,000 clones, with roughly four fifths occurring once and the leading ten covering 6% to 8%.

The sequenced sample was PBMCs. The J gene is TRBJ2-1, the V gene TRBV30; a possible D gene is TRBD2 (5 bases). This TCR came from a male donor in good health and CMV-seronegative. CDR3 sequence (DNA): TGTGCCTGCCCGGGGAGATACAATGAGCAGTTCTTC. Its translation: CACPGRYNEQFF.